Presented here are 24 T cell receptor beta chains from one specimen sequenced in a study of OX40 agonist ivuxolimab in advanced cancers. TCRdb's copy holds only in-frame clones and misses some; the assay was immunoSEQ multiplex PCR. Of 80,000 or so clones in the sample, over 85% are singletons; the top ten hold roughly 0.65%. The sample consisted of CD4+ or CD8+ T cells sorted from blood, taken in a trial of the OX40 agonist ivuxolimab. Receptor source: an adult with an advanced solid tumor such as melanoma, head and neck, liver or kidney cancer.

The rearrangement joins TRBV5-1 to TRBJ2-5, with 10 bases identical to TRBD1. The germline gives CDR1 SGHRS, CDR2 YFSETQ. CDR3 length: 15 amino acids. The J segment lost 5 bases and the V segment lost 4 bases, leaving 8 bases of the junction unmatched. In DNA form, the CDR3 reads TGCGCCAGCAGCCCGCCGACAGGGGGCGCGGAGACCCAGTACTTC. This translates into CASSPPTGGAETQYF.

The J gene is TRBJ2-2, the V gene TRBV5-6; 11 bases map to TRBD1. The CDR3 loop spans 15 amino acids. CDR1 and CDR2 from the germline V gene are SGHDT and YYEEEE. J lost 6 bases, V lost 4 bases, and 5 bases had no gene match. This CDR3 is CASSPGQGVSGELFF. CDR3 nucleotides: TGTGCCAGCAGCCCGGGACAGGGGGTCTCCGGGGAGCTGTTTTTT.

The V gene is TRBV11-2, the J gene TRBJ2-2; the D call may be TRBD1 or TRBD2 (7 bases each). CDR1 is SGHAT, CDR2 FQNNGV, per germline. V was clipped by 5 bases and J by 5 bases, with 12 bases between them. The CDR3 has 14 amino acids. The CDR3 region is CASSQGGKTGELFF. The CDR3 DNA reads TGTGCCAGCAGCCAGGGGGGGAAAACCGGGGAGCTGTTTTTT.

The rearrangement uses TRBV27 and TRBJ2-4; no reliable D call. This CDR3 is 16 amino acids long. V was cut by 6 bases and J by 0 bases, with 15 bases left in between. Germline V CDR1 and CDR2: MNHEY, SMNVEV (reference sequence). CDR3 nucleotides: TGTGCCAGCAGGGTCCGGCAGCTACTAGCCAAAAACATTCAGTACTTC. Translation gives CASRVRQLLAKNIQYF.

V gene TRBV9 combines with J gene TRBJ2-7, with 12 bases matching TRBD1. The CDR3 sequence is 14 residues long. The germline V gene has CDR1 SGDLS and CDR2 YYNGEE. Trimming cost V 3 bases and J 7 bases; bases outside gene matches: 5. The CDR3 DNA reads TGTGCCAGCAGCGCTTGGGACAGGGGGCGTGAGCAGTACTTC. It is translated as CASSAWDRGREQYF.

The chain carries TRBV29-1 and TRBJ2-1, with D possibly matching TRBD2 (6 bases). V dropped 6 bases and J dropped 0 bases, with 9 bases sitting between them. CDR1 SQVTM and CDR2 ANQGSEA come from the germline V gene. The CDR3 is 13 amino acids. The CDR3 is CSVRGISYNEQFF. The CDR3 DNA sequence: TGCAGCGTCCGGGGGATCTCCTACAATGAGCAGTTCTTC.

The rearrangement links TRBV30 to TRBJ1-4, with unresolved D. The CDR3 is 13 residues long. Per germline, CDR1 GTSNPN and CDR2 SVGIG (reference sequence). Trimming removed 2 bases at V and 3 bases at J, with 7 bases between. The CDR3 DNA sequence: TGTGCCTGGAGTCCTACGGCTAATGAAAAACTGTTTTTT. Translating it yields CAWSPTANEKLFF.

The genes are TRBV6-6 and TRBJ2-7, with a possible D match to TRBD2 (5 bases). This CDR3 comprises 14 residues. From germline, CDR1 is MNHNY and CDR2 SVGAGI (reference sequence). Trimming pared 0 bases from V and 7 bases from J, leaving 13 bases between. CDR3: CASSYSGSLREQYF. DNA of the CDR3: TGTGCCAGCAGTTACTCAGGGAGCCTACGAGAGCAGTACTTC.

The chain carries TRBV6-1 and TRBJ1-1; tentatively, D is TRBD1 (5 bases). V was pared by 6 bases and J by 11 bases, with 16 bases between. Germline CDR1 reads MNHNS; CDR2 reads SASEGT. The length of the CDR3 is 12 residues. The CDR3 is CASRLEGLKAFF. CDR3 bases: TGTGCCAGCAGATTAGAGGGGTTGAAGGCTTTCTTT.

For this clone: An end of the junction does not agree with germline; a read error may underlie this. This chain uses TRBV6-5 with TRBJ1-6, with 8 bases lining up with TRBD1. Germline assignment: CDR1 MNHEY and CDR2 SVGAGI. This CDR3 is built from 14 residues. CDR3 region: CAISESGQGSPLHF. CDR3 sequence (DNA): TGTGCCATCAGTGAGTCCGGACAGGGTTCACCCCTCCACTTT.

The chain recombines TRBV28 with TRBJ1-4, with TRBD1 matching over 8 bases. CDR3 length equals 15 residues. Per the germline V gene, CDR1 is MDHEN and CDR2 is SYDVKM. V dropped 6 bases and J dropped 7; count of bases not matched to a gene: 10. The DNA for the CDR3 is TGTGCCAGCAGAGGACAGGGAGGGATGAGTGAAAAACTGTTTTTT. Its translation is CASRGQGGMSEKLFF.

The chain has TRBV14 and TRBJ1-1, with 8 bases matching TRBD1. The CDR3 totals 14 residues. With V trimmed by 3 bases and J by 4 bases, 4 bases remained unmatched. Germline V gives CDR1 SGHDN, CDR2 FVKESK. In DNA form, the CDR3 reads TGTGCCAGCAGCCAGGACAGGGTGGGCACTGAAGCTTTCTTT. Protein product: CASSQDRVGTEAFF.

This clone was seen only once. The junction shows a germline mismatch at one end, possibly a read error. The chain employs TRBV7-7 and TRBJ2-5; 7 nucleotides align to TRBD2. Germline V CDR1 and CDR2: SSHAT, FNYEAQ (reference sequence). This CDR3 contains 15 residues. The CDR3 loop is CASSAGTMSLGTQYF. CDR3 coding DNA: TGTGCTAGCAGCGCCGGGACTATGTCGCTGGGGACCCAGTACTTC.

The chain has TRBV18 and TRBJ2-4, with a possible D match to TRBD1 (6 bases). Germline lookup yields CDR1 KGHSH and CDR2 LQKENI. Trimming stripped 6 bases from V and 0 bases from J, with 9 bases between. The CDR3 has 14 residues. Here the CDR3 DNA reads TGTGCCAGCTCCCAGGGGCTAGCCAAAAACATTCAGTACTTC. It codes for CASSQGLAKNIQYF.

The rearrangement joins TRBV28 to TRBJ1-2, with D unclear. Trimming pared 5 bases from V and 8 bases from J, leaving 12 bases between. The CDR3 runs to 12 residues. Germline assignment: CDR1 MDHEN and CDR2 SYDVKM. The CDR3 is CASSLVGRGYTF. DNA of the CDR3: TGTGCCAGCAGTCTGGTGGGCCGGGGCTACACCTTC.

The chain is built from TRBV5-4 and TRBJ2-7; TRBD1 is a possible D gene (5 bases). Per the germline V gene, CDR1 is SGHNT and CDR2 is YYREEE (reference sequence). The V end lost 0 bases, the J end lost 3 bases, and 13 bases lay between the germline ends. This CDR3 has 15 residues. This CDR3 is CASSLDLGQSYEQYF. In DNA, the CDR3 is TGTGCCAGCAGCTTGGATCTGGGGCAGAGCTACGAGCAGTACTTC.

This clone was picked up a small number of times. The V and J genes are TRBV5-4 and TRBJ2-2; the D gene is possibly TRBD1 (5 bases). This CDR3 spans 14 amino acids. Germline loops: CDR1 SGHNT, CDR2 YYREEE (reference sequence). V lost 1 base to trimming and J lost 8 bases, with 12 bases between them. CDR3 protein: CASSLKGISGELFF. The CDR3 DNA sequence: TGTGCCAGCAGCTTGAAGGGGATAAGTGGGGAGCTGTTTTTT. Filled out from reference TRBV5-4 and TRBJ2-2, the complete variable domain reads ETGVTQSPTHLIKTRGQQVTLRCSSQSGHNTVSWYQQALGQGPQFIFQYYREEENGRGNFPPRFSGLQFPNYSSELNVNALELDDSALYLCASSLKGISGELFFGEGSRLTVL.

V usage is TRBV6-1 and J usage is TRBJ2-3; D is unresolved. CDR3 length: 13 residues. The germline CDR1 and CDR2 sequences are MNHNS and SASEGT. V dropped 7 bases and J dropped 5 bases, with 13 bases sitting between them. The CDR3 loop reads CASTSSWGDTQYF. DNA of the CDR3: TGTGCCAGCACTTCATCGTGGGGAGATACGCAGTATTTT.

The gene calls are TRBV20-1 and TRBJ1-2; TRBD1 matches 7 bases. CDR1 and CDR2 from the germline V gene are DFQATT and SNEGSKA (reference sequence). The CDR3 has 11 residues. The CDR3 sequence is CTQRGGGGYTF. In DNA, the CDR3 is TGCACCCAAAGAGGGGGCGGGGGCTACACCTTC.

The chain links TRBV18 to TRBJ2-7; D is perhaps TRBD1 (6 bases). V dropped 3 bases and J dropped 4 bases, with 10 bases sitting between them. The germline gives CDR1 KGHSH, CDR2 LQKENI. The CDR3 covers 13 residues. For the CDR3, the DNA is TGTGCCAGCTCACCCGGACAGTTTTACGAGCAGTACTTC. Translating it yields CASSPGQFYEQYF.

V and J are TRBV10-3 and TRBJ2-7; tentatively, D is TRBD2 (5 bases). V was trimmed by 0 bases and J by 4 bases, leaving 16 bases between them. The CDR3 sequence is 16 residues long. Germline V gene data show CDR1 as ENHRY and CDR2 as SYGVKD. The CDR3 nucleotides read TGTGCCATCAGTGAGTCGAGCCTAGCCGCTCGATACGAGCAGTACTTC. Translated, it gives CAISESSLAARYEQYF.

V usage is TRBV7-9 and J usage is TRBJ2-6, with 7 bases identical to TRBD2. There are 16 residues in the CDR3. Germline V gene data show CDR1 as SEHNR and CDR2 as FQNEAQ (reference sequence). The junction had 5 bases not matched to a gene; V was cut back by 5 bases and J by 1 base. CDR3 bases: TGTGCCAGCAGCCAGGTCGGGGGGTCTGGGGCCAACGTCCTGACTTTC. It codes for CASSQVGGSGANVLTF.

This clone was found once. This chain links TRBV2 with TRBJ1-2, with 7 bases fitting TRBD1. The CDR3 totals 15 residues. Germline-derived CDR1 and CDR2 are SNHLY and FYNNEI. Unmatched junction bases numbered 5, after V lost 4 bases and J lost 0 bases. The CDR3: CASSGTGAANYGYTF. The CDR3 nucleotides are TGTGCCAGCAGTGGGACAGGCGCCGCTAACTATGGCTACACCTTC.

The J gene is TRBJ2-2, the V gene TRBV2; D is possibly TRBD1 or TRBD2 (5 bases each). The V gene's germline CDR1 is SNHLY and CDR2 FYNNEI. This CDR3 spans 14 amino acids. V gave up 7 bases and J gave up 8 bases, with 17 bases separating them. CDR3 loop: CASKPGPQRGELFF. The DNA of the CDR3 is TGTGCCAGCAAACCGGGGCCTCAGCGAGGGGAGCTGTTTTTT.